The 9 T cell receptor beta chains listed next were all sequenced from one sample in a study of cytomegalovirus exposure and HLA in healthy donors. A multiplex PCR was run with 60 Vbeta primers and 13 Jbeta primers. The data were produced by immunoSEQ multiplex PCR, yet TCRdb's version contains in-frame clones alone and is incomplete. The sample has 200,000 to 250,000 clones, approximately 80% seen once; the top ten hold approximately 0.5%. The source material was PBMCs. These receptors came from a woman aged 40 to 55 in good health and CMV-seronegative.

In this sample, this clone turned up a few times. In DNA form, the CDR3 reads TGTGCCAGCAGTGGGGCTAGTTTGGACAGGGGGCATCAAGGCTACACCTTC. Amino acid sequence: CASSGASLDRGHQGYTF. V and J are TRBV6-1 and TRBJ1-2; 11 bases fit TRBD1. The CDR3 runs 17 residues. V was clipped by 4 bases and J by 8 bases; unmatched bases: 15. The germline CDR1 and CDR2 sequences are MNHNS and SASEGT.

The rearrangement joins TRBV7-8 to TRBJ1-4; TRBD1 agrees at 8 bases. V lost 4 bases to trimming and J lost 8 bases; unmatched junction nucleotides: 6. The CDR3 covers 14 residues. Per the germline V gene, CDR1 is SGHVS and CDR2 is FQNEAQ. The chain's CDR3 is CASSSDRAGEKLFF. For the CDR3, the DNA is TGTGCCAGCAGCTCGGACAGGGCGGGGGAAAAACTGTTTTTT.

This chain links TRBV6-5 with TRBJ1-4; 7 bases agree with TRBD1. V lost 6 bases, J lost 8 bases, and 6 bases stayed unmatched. The CDR3 is 13 residues long. The germline CDR1 and CDR2 sequences are MNHEY and SVGAGI. In DNA, the CDR3 is TGTGCCAGCAGCCAATGGGACAGAGAAAAACTGTTTTTT. The encoded protein is CASSQWDREKLFF.

V is TRBV28 and J is TRBJ1-5; perhaps TRBD1 as D (5 bases). The CDR3 is 17 residues long. V gave up 5 bases and J gave up 5 bases, with 22 bases separating them. Germline CDR1 reads MDHEN; CDR2 reads SYDVKM. The CDR3 bases are TGTGCCAGCAGTAGAATAGGGCCAGGGTCCCCCCATCAGCCCCAGCATTTT. The encoded protein is CASSRIGPGSPHQPQHF.

The V and J genes are TRBV6-4 and TRBJ2-3; D perhaps matches TRBD2 (7 bases). V lost 0 bases and J lost 2, with 12 bases in between. CDR1 is MRHNA, CDR2 SNTAGT, per germline. The CDR3 is 16 amino acids. CDR3 sequence (DNA): TGTGCCAGCAGTGACTCGGGTGGGGGGGCCACAGATACGCAGTATTTT. The encoded protein is CASSDSGGGATDTQYF.

This chain's CDR3 is CASSLRLYGYTF. The CDR3 DNA reads TGTGCCAGCAGTTTAAGACTCTATGGCTACACCTTC. V and J are TRBV28 and TRBJ1-2; the D is unclear. CDR1 is MDHEN and CDR2 is SYDVKM in the germline V gene. The V end lost 2 bases, the J end lost 4 bases, and 5 bases lay between the germline ends. This CDR3 comprises 12 residues.

The CDR3 DNA reads TGTGCCAGCTCAGCAACTAGCGGGGGGCCCATATACGAGCAGTACTTC. This sequence encodes CASSATSGGPIYEQYF. The rearrangement uses TRBV18 and TRBJ2-7; 12 nucleotides align to TRBD2. Germline V gene lookup returns CDR1 KGHSH and CDR2 LQKENI. The CDR3 contains 16 residues. J lost 4 bases, V lost 5 bases, and 9 bases had no gene match.

On this clone: At one boundary the junction diverges from the germline segment, which might be a read error. V gene TRBV7-7 combines with J gene TRBJ1-3; 8 bases agree with TRBD1. Germline V gene data show CDR1 as SSHAT and CDR2 as FNYEAQ (reference sequence). This CDR3 has 15 residues. The CDR3 loop is CASSPGTGSGNTIYF. CDR3 DNA: TGTGCTAGCAGCCCCGGGACAGGTTCTGGAAACACCATATATTTT.

J is TRBJ2-1 and V is TRBV29-1, with D perhaps matching TRBD2 (6 bases). Germline V gives CDR1 SQVTM, CDR2 ANQGSEA. The CDR3 has 11 amino acids. The V end was cut by 4 bases, the J end by 9 bases, with 10 bases between. CDR3 sequence reads: CSVGGVGEQFF. CDR3 coding DNA: TGCAGCGTTGGGGGGGTTGGTGAGCAGTTCTTC.